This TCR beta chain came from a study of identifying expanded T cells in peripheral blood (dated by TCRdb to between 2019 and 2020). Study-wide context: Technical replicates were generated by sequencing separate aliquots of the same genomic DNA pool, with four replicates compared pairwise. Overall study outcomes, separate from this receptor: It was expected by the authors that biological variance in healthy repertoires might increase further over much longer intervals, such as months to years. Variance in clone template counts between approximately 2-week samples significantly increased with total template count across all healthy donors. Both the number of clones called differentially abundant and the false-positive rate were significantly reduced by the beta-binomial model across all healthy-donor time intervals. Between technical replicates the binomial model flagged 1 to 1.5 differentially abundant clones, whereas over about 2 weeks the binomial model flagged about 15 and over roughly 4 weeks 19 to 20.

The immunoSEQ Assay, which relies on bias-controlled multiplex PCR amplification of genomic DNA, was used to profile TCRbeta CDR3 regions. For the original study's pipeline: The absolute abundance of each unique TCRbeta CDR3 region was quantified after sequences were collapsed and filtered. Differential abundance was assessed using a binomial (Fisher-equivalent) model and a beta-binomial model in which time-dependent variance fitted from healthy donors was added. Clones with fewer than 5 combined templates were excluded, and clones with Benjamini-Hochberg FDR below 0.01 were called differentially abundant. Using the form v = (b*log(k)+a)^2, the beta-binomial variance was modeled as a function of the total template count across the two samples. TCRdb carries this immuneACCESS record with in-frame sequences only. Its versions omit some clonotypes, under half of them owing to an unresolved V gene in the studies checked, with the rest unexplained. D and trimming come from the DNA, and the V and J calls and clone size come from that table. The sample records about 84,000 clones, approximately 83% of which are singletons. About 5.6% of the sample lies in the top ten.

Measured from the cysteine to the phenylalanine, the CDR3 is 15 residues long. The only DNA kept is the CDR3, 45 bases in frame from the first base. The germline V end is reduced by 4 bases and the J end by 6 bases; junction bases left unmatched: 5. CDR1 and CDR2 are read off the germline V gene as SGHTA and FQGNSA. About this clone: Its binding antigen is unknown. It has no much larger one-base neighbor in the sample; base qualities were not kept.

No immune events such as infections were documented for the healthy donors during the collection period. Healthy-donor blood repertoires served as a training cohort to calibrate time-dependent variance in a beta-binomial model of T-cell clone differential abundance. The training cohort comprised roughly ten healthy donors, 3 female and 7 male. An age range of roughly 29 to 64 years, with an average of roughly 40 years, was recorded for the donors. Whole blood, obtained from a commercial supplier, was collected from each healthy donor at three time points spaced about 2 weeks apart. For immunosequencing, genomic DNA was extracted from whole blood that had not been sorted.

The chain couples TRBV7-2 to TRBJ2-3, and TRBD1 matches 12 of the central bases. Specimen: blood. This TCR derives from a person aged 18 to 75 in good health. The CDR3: CASSSGQGAIDTQYF. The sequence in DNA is TGTGCCAGCAGCTCGGGACAGGGGGCCATCGATACGCAGTATTTT.